This entry is about one T cell receptor beta chain. Seattle participants joined during active infection and were tracked over time. In the original processing: Estimated nucleated cell counts came from reference gene primer amplification. Clones were sequenced by immunoSEQ multiplex PCR, and TCRdb holds only the in-frame ones, with some missing. The V and J calls and clone size were taken over from that table, and D and trimming were inferred from the DNA. The repertoire holds roughly 200,000 clones, with about 88% as singletons. CDR1 MNHNY and CDR2 SVGAGI come from the germline V gene (reference sequence). V was trimmed by 6 bases and J by 6 bases, leaving 9 bases between them. The CDR3 is made up of 12 amino acids. This specimen belongs to a study of blood T cell repertoires in COVID-19. Study as a whole: Sources were T cells, B-cell-depleted T cells, or PBMCs; the material itself was cDNA or gDNA.

The origin of this receptor is a man in his forties or fifties with COVID-19, enrolled during active disease. Sequencing input: peripheral blood. The chain joins TRBV6-6 to TRBJ1-5; maybe TRBD1 (6 bases). The CDR3 region is CASRDRGQPQHF. In DNA form, the CDR3 reads TGTGCCAGCAGGGACAGAGGTCAGCCCCAGCATTTT.